This T cell receptor beta chain emerged from a study of blood T cell repertoires in COVID-19. Study in general: From T cells, B-cell-depleted T cells, or PBMCs came the material, which was cDNA or gDNA.

Participants were aged 18 to 89 years from around 25 US areas. Someone with COVID-19 had been met by exposed participants within 2 weeks before study entry. This clone showed up just a few times. This CDR3 is built from 13 residues. V dropped 1 base and J dropped 6 bases, with 11 bases sitting between them. Germline V gene lookup returns CDR1 SGHRS and CDR2 YFSETQ. As processed by the authors: How many nucleated cells were present was estimated from reference gene primer amplification. The method was immunoSEQ multiplex PCR; TCRdb's version includes in-frame clones alone and lacks a portion of them. The V and J calls and clone size were taken over from that table, and D and trimming were inferred from the DNA. Of 250,000 to 400,000 clones listed, around 84% are singletons.

Sequencing was done on a sample of PBMCs or T cells enriched from blood (not recorded which). The sequence derives from a woman aged 25 to 39 who had been exposed to COVID-19. This chain connects TRBV5-1 to TRBJ2-7; D not certain. CDR3 amino acids: CASSLQVVGEQYF. The CDR3 DNA sequence: TGCGCCAGCAGCTTGCAGGTAGTGGGCGAGCAGTACTTC.